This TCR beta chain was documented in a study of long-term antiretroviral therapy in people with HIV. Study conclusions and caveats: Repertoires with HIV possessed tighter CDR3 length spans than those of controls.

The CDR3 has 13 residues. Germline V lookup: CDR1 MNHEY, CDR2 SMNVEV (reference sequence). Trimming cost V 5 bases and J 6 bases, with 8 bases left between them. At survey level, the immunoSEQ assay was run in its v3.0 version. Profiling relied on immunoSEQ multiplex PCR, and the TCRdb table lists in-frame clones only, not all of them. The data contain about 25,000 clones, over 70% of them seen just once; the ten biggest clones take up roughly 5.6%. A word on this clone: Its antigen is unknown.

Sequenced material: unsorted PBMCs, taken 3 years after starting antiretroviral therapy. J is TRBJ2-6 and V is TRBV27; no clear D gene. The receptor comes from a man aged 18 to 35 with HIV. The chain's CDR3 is CASSLLEANVLTF. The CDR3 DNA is TGTGCCAGCAGTCTCCTTGAGGCCAACGTCCTGACTTTC.